This T cell receptor beta chain was identified during a study of T cells after posttransplantation cyclophosphamide. Trimming shortened V by 2 bases and J by 10 bases, and 12 bases separated the two germline ends. This CDR3 region has 14 residues. The V gene's germline CDR1 is SNHLY and CDR2 FYNNEI. The repertoire was sequenced with immunoSEQ multiplex PCR; TCRdb's copy has only in-frame clones and lacks some. The repertoire holds 1,000 or so clones, with less than 75% as singletons. This receptor was obtained from a woman in her 50s in good health and a related stem cell transplant donor. Source material: memory CD8+ T cells sorted from blood. The rearrangement links TRBV2 to TRBJ1-6; D possibly corresponds to TRBD1 (6 bases). Here the CDR3 DNA reads TGTGCCAGCAGTGAATCAGGGGTTGGGTCACCCCTCCACTTT. Translated: CASSESGVGSPLHF.